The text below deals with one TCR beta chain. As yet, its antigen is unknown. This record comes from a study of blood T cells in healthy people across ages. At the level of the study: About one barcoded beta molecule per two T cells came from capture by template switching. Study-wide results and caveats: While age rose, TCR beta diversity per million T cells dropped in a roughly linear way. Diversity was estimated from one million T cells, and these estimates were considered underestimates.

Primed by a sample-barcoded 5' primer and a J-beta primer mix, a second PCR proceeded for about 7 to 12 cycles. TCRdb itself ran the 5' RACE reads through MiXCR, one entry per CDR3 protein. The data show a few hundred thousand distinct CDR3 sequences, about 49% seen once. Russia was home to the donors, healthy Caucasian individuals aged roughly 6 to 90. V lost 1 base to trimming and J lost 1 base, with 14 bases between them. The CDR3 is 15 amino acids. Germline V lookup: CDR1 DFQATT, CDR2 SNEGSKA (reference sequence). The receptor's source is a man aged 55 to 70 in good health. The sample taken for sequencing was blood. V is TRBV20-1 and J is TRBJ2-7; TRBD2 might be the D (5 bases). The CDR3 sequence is CSARGLADSSYEQYF. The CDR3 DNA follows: TGCAGTGCTAGAGGTCTCGCGGACTCGTCCTACGAGCAGTACTTC.